The rows below give T cell receptor beta chains drawn from one sample of a study of blood T cell repertoires in COVID-19. TCRdb's copy holds only in-frame clones and misses some; the assay was immunoSEQ multiplex PCR. The table lists roughly 330,000 clones, 89% of them singletons, with around 6.6% in the top ten. The sequenced sample consisted of peripheral blood. Source of these receptors: a man between 18 and 29 years old who had recovered from COVID-19. CDR3s include the opening cysteine and the closing phenylalanine or tryptophan. Fields, in order: V gene, clone size, D gene, J gene, CDR3 protein, CDR3 DNA. D genes are given only for firm matches. Only part of the rows carry a size: once, few, many, or a class if the clone is expanded.

v_call: TRBV5-1
clone_size: NA
d_call: NA
j_call: TRBJ2-3
cdr3_aa: CASSPHRPGTDTQYF
cdr3_nt: TGCGCCAGCAGCCCGCACCGCCCGGGCACAGATACGCAGTATTTT

v_call: TRBV27
clone_size: NA
d_call: NA
j_call: TRBJ2-7
cdr3_aa: CASSLFHPTGEVSYEQYF
cdr3_nt: TGTGCCAGCAGTTTATTCCACCCCACGGGGGAAGTTTCCTACGAGCAGTACTTC

v_call: TRBV4-1
clone_size: NA
d_call: NA
j_call: TRBJ2-5
cdr3_aa: CASSQRAGPPETQYF
cdr3_nt: TGCGCCAGCAGCCAACGGGCGGGACCCCCAGAGACCCAGTACTTC

v_call: TRBV5-1
clone_size: NA
d_call: NA
j_call: TRBJ2-6
cdr3_aa: CASSSSLPGANVLTF
cdr3_nt: TGCGCCAGCAGCTCTTCCCTTCCTGGGGCCAACGTCCTGACTTTC

v_call: TRBV30
clone_size: NA
d_call: NA
j_call: TRBJ1-2
cdr3_aa: CAWSVLGANSYTF
cdr3_nt: TGTGCCTGGAGTGTACTGGGGGCAAATAGCTACACCTTC

v_call: TRBV12-3/TRBV12-4
clone_size: NA
d_call: TRBD2
j_call: TRBJ2-7
cdr3_aa: CASTGGYEQYF
cdr3_nt: TGTGCCAGCACGGGGGGCTACGAGCAGTACTTC

v_call: TRBV5-1
clone_size: NA
d_call: NA
j_call: TRBJ1-3
cdr3_aa: CASSPGSGNTIYF
cdr3_nt: TGCGCCAGCAGCCCAGGGTCTGGAAACACCATATATTTT

v_call: TRBV9
clone_size: once
d_call: TRBD1
j_call: TRBJ2-7
cdr3_aa: CASSLRGHPTPYEQYF
cdr3_nt: TGTGCCAGCAGCTTAAGGGGGCACCCGACTCCCTACGAGCAGTACTTC

v_call: TRBV19
clone_size: NA
d_call: TRBD1
j_call: TRBJ1-1
cdr3_aa: CASSIRQGLAEAFF
cdr3_nt: TGTGCCAGTAGTATAAGACAGGGTTTGGCTGAAGCTTTCTTT

v_call: TRBV7-9
clone_size: NA
d_call: NA
j_call: TRBJ1-1
cdr3_aa: CASSLGDSEAFF
cdr3_nt: TGTGCCAGCAGCTTAGGGGACTCTGAAGCTTTCTTT

v_call: TRBV29-1
clone_size: NA
d_call: TRBD1
j_call: TRBJ2-1
cdr3_aa: CSVLQGADYNEQFF
cdr3_nt: TGCAGCGTTTTACAGGGGGCGGATTACAATGAGCAGTTCTTC

v_call: TRBV10-2
clone_size: NA
d_call: NA
j_call: TRBJ1-1
cdr3_aa: CASTTGYNTEAFF
cdr3_nt: TGCGCCAGCACAACAGGGTACAACACTGAAGCTTTCTTT

v_call: TRBV3-1/TRBV3-2
clone_size: NA
d_call: TRBD1
j_call: TRBJ1-4
cdr3_aa: CASSQATGTGSEKLFF
cdr3_nt: TGTGCCAGCAGCCAAGCCACCGGGACAGGTAGCGAAAAACTGTTTTTT

v_call: TRBV2
clone_size: NA
d_call: NA
j_call: TRBJ2-1
cdr3_aa: CASIGTVSYNEQFF
cdr3_nt: TGTGCCAGCATTGGGACTGTCTCCTACAATGAGCAGTTCTTC

v_call: TRBV30
clone_size: NA
d_call: NA
j_call: TRBJ1-4
cdr3_aa: CAWSSQTGVFF
cdr3_nt: TGTGCCTGGAGCTCCCAGACTGGTGTGTTTTTT

v_call: TRBV29-1
clone_size: few
d_call: TRBD1
j_call: TRBJ1-2
cdr3_aa: CSVDQGVTGYTF
cdr3_nt: TGCAGCGTTGATCAGGGGGTAACTGGCTACACCTTC

v_call: TRBV10-3
clone_size: NA
d_call: NA
j_call: TRBJ2-2
cdr3_aa: CAISAPGWAGELFF
cdr3_nt: TGTGCCATCAGTGCACCAGGGTGGGCCGGGGAGCTGTTTTTT

v_call: TRBV9
clone_size: NA
d_call: TRBD2
j_call: TRBJ2-3
cdr3_aa: CASSPMSGIGTDTQYF
cdr3_nt: TGTGCCAGCAGCCCAATGAGCGGGATCGGCACAGATACGCAGTATTTT

v_call: TRBV28
clone_size: NA
d_call: TRBD1
j_call: TRBJ1-5
cdr3_aa: CASSSGTGDNQPQHF
cdr3_nt: TGTGCCAGCAGTTCCGGGACAGGGGACAATCAGCCCCAGCATTTT

v_call: TRBV12-3/TRBV12-4
clone_size: NA
d_call: NA
j_call: TRBJ1-4
cdr3_aa: CASSPRLEKLFF
cdr3_nt: TGTGCCAGCAGTCCCCGACTTGAAAAACTGTTTTTT

v_call: TRBV2
clone_size: NA
d_call: NA
j_call: TRBJ1-6
cdr3_aa: CASSEARQSNSPLHF
cdr3_nt: TGTGCCAGCAGTGAAGCCAGGCAGTCTAATTCACCCCTCCACTTT

v_call: TRBV11-1
clone_size: NA
d_call: TRBD2
j_call: TRBJ2-1
cdr3_aa: CASSQSGLANNEQFF
cdr3_nt: TGTGCCAGCAGCCAATCGGGACTAGCTAACAATGAGCAGTTCTTC

v_call: TRBV3-1/TRBV3-2
clone_size: NA
d_call: NA
j_call: TRBJ2-7
cdr3_aa: CASSQRGSYEQYF
cdr3_nt: TGTGCCAGCAGCCAACGGGGTTCCTACGAGCAGTACTTC

v_call: TRBV9
clone_size: NA
d_call: NA
j_call: TRBJ2-6
cdr3_aa: CASSPRTPPSSGANVLTF
cdr3_nt: TGTGCCAGCAGCCCACGGACTCCGCCTAGCTCTGGGGCCAACGTCCTGACTTTC

v_call: TRBV5-6
clone_size: few
d_call: NA
j_call: TRBJ2-4
cdr3_aa: CASSSPGSKNIQYF
cdr3_nt: TGTGCCAGCAGCTCCCCCGGGTCGAAAAACATTCAGTACTTC

v_call: TRBV5-1
clone_size: NA
d_call: TRBD2
j_call: TRBJ2-1
cdr3_aa: CASSLAETSLRDEQFF
cdr3_nt: TGCGCCAGCAGCTTGGCGGAGACTAGCCTCAGGGATGAGCAGTTCTTC

v_call: TRBV9
clone_size: NA
d_call: TRBD2
j_call: TRBJ2-7
cdr3_aa: CASSLRTSGAYEQYF
cdr3_nt: TGTGCCAGCAGCCTCCGGACTAGCGGGGCCTACGAGCAGTACTTC

v_call: TRBV5-5
clone_size: NA
d_call: NA
j_call: TRBJ2-7
cdr3_aa: CASSFPVSSYEQYF
cdr3_nt: TGTGCCAGCAGCTTTCCGGTGAGCTCCTACGAGCAGTACTTC

v_call: TRBV19
clone_size: few
d_call: NA
j_call: TRBJ2-1
cdr3_aa: CASSIRDLAGNEQFF
cdr3_nt: TGTGCCAGTAGTATAAGGGATCTCGCGGGAAATGAGCAGTTCTTC

v_call: TRBV5-1
clone_size: NA
d_call: TRBD1
j_call: TRBJ1-1
cdr3_aa: CASSNGQGPQQEAFF
cdr3_nt: TGCGCCAGCAGCAACGGACAGGGGCCCCAACAGGAAGCTTTCTTT

v_call: TRBV6-1
clone_size: once
d_call: NA
j_call: TRBJ2-7
cdr3_aa: CATVGGKNYEQYF
cdr3_nt: TGTGCCACCGTTGGGGGGAAAAACTACGAGCAGTACTTC